This T cell receptor beta chain was sequenced during a study of CD8 T cells in ankylosing spondylitis. One entry per CDR3 protein, called by TCRdb with MiXCR from the 5' RACE reads. The data show over 130,000 distinct CDR3 sequences, with about 42% seen just once and 15% held by the top ten. This receptor was taken from a male donor with ankylosing spondylitis. The sequencing sample was made of synovial fluid, either unsorted or a sorted T cell fraction (not recorded which).

CDR3 in amino acids: CASSLPGLAGAETQYF. Written as DNA, the CDR3 is TGTGCCAGCAGCCTTCCGGGACTAGCGGGAGCGGAGACCCAGTACTTC. The rearrangement joins TRBV7-9 to TRBJ2-5; TRBD2 aligns across 14 bases. The ends lost 5 bases at V and 5 bases at J; junction bases unmatched: 7. There are 16 residues in the CDR3. Germline loops: CDR1 SEHNR, CDR2 FQNEAQ (reference sequence).